What follows are 3 T cell receptor beta chains derived from one specimen sequenced in a study of follicular helper T cells after annual influenza vaccination. Specified time point: 2014-2015 season, 7 days after vaccination. The method was immunoSEQ multiplex PCR; TCRdb's version includes in-frame clones alone and lacks a portion of them. Of 9,500 to 11,000 clones listed, around 83% are singletons. The sample in question was CXCR5- memory CD4+ T cells sorted from blood, obtained 7 days after influenza vaccination. The receptors were sampled from an adult who received the influenza vaccine.

CDR3 protein: CASSPKFRNTDTQYF. CDR3 nucleotides: TGTGCCAGCAGCCCCAAATTTAGGAACACAGATACGCAGTATTTT. The V gene is TRBV5-4, the J gene TRBJ2-3; D remains unclear. Trimming removed 4 bases from V and 2 bases from J, with 14 bases in between. This CDR3 comprises 15 residues. Per germline, CDR1 SGHNT and CDR2 YYREEE (reference sequence). Variable domain in full (rest from reference TRBV5-4 and TRBJ2-3): ETGVTQSPTHLIKTRGQQVTLRCSSQSGHNTVSWYQQALGQGPQFIFQYYREEENGRGNFPPRFSGLQFPNYSSELNVNALELDDSALYLCASSPKFRNTDTQYFGPGTRLTVL.

The gene calls are TRBV5-4 and TRBJ2-3; maybe TRBD2 (6 bases). CDR1 and CDR2 from the germline V gene are SGHNT and YYREEE (reference sequence). Trimming shortened V by 0 bases and J by 4 bases, and 9 bases separated the two germline ends. The length of the CDR3 is 14 residues. The CDR3 DNA follows: TGTGCCAGCAGCTTGGGTGGAGGGTCAGATACGCAGTATTTT. It encodes CASSLGGGSDTQYF.

The chain has TRBV7-2 and TRBJ1-4, with D possibly TRBD1 on 5 matching bases. The CDR3 consists of 15 residues. Germline V gene lookup returns CDR1 SGHTA and CDR2 FQGNSA. The V and J ends lost 5 bases and 5 bases respectively, with 15 bases between them. CDR3 DNA: TGTGCCAGCAGCCTATCCGGGACGAAAAATGAAAAACTGTTTTTT. Amino acid sequence: CASSLSGTKNEKLFF.